This T cell receptor (beta chain) was recorded in a study of blood T cells in healthy people across ages. Study at large: Capture by template switching was about one barcoded beta molecule per two T cells. Study-level results: The recorded TCR beta diversity per million T cells decreased in a roughly linear manner with age. Estimates drawn from one million T cells were deemed to understate diversity.

This clonotype was found many times. Its specificity is not known. V gave up 1 base and J gave up 7 bases, with 11 bases separating them. Germline V gene data show CDR1 as SGHTA and CDR2 as FQGNSA. The CDR3 covers 14 residues. The people who gave samples were healthy Caucasians from Russia, aged roughly 6 to 100. Alongside a J-beta primer mix, a sample-barcoded 5' primer served in a second PCR lasting about 6 to 11 cycles. TCRdb re-called the 5' RACE reads with MiXCR, one entry per CDR3 protein. The sample comprises around 990,000 distinct CDR3 sequences, roughly two fifths of which are singletons, and over 10% rests with the top ten.

Material: blood. The genes are TRBV7-2 and TRBJ2-1; D not resolved. The receptor was isolated from a man in his late teens or twenties in good health. The CDR3 sequence is CASSLDLGRNEQFF. CDR3 coding DNA: TGTGCCAGCAGCTTAGATCTGGGTAGAAATGAGCAGTTCTTC.